The rows below give T cell receptor beta chains drawn from one sample of a study of cytomegalovirus exposure and HLA in healthy donors. Sequenced by immunoSEQ multiplex PCR; TCRdb stores in-frame clones only, minus some. The table includes 250,000 to 350,000 clones, 70% to 90% detected once. Sample: PBMCs. The receptor set was obtained from a woman aged 18-29 years in good health and CMV-seronegative. Each CDR3 is given with its conserved first and last residue. The D gene is left open where the match is weak. Clone size is shown for a subset of rows, as once, few, many or a class of expanded clone.

D: TRBD1
size: NA
V: TRBV11-2
J: TRBJ2-3
length: 15
CDR3: CASSFRQGGTDTQYF
DNA: TGTGCCAGCAGCTTTAGACAGGGTGGCACAGATACGCAGTATTTT

D: NA
size: once
V: TRBV27
J: TRBJ2-1
length: 15
CDR3: CASRAQGRAYNEQFF
DNA: TGTGCCAGCAGGGCGCAGGGAAGAGCCTACAATGAGCAGTTCTTC

D: NA
size: NA
V: TRBV27
J: TRBJ1-6
length: 12
CDR3: CASSLSLGPLHF
DNA: TGTGCCAGCAGTTTAAGTCTGGGCCCCCTCCACTTT

D: NA
size: NA
V: TRBV6-5
J: TRBJ1-2
length: 15
CDR3: CASSYSIQGQDGYTF
DNA: TGTGCCAGCAGTTACTCGATACAGGGTCAGGATGGCTACACCTTC

D: NA
size: NA
V: TRBV10-3
J: TRBJ1-5
length: 15
CDR3: CAISESRGARQPQHF
DNA: TGTGCCATCAGTGAGTCGCGGGGGGCGAGACAGCCCCAGCATTTT

D: NA
size: NA
V: TRBV5-4
J: TRBJ2-5
length: 17
CDR3: CASSLTPGPLSRETQYF
DNA: TGTGCCAGCAGCTTGACTCCCGGCCCTTTGTCGCGGGAGACCCAGTACTTC

D: NA
size: NA
V: TRBV4-1
J: TRBJ2-2
length: 18
CDR3: CASSQMPGLLRGTGELFF
DNA: TGCGCCAGCAGCCAGATGCCAGGACTCCTAAGGGGGACCGGGGAGCTGTTTTTT

D: NA
size: NA
V: TRBV19
J: TRBJ1-2
length: 16
CDR3: CASSIPLVRTNYGYTF
DNA: TGTGCCAGTAGCATCCCCCTGGTCAGAACTAACTATGGCTACACCTTC

D: TRBD1
size: NA
V: TRBV2
J: TRBJ1-6
length: 18
CDR3: CASSEGWGQGKFESPLHF
DNA: TGTGCCAGCAGTGAGGGTTGGGGACAGGGCAAGTTTGAATCACCCCTCCACTTT

D: NA
size: NA
V: TRBV29-1
J: TRBJ1-2
length: 12
CDR3: CSVATVNYGYTF
DNA: TGCAGCGTCGCCACAGTTAACTATGGCTACACCTTC

D: NA
size: NA
V: TRBV5-8
J: TRBJ1-5
length: 12
CDR3: CASGLRGQPQHF
DNA: TGTGCCAGCGGACTCAGGGGACAGCCCCAGCATTTT

D: TRBD2
size: NA
V: TRBV9
J: TRBJ2-2
length: 18
CDR3: CASSARLAGGQNTGELFF
DNA: TGTGCCAGCAGCGCCCGACTAGCGGGGGGTCAGAACACCGGGGAGCTGTTTTTT

D: NA
size: NA
V: TRBV7-7
J: TRBJ2-7
length: 16
CDR3: CASGCGTGTPAYEQYF
DNA: TGTGCCAGCGGCTGTGGGACCGGGACTCCAGCCTACGAGCAGTACTTC

D: TRBD1
size: NA
V: TRBV6-6
J: TRBJ2-7
length: 14
CDR3: CASSFPADRVEQYF
DNA: TGTGCCAGCAGTTTCCCCGCAGACAGGGTCGAGCAGTACTTC

D: TRBD1
size: NA
V: TRBV27
J: TRBJ1-5
length: 16
CDR3: CASSLVGQGGNQPQHF
DNA: TGTGCCAGCAGTTTAGTGGGACAGGGGGGCAATCAGCCCCAGCATTTT

D: NA
size: NA
V: TRBV30
J: TRBJ2-2
length: 13
CDR3: CAWTRGGGRELFF
DNA: TGTGCCTGGACCCGAGGGGGGGGAAGGGAGCTGTTTTTT

D: NA
size: NA
V: TRBV10-2
J: TRBJ1-6
length: 13
CDR3: CASRDSYNSPLHF
DNA: TGCGCCAGCAGGGACAGTTATAATTCACCCCTCCACTTT